This entry is about one T cell receptor (beta chain). The antigen is undetermined. The data were taken from a study of graft-versus-host responses after intestinal transplantation. TCRdb's table, derived via immunoSEQ multiplex PCR, lists solely in-frame clones and lacks some. The repertoire holds 80,000 to 100,000 clones, with 83% as singletons. This CDR3 spans 17 amino acids. V was trimmed by 3 bases and J by 2 bases, leaving 16 bases between them. Germline V gene data show CDR1 as PRHDT and CDR2 as FYEKMQ (reference sequence). This TCR was recovered from a human donor who received an intestinal transplant. The sample consisted of unstimulated CD8+ T cells sorted from spleen or lymph node cells, taken before intestinal transplant. The chain combines TRBV13 with TRBJ1-4; tentatively, D is TRBD1 (6 bases). For the CDR3, the DNA is TGTGCCAGCAGCTTCGCGGGGGGCGCTGGGACTAATGAAAAACTGTTTTTT. Residues: CASSFAGGAGTNEKLFF.